The 17 T cell receptor beta chains below come from one sample, sequenced in a study of blood T cells in healthy people across ages. A second PCR, run for about 7 to 11 cycles, used a sample-barcoded 5' primer plus a J-beta primer mix. TCRdb redid the calling of the 5' RACE reads with MiXCR, one entry per CDR3 protein. This table has roughly 680,000 distinct CDR3 sequences, about 51% appearing once. Sequencing was performed on blood. The receptors derive from a woman aged 80 or over in good health.

The chain recombines TRBV2 with TRBJ1-2; TRBD1 might be the D (5 bases). This CDR3 has 15 amino acids. The germline V gene encodes CDR1 SNHLY and CDR2 FYNNEI. V dropped 0 bases and J dropped 0 bases, with 8 bases sitting between them. This CDR3 is CASSEATAANYGYTF. CDR3 nucleotides: TGTGCCAGCAGTGAAGCGACAGCAGCTAACTATGGCTACACCTTC.

The chain couples TRBV6-2 or TRBV6-3 to TRBJ2-7; unclear D gene. This CDR3 spans 14 amino acids. Per germline, CDR1 MNHEY and CDR2 SVGEGT. V lost 0 bases and J 1 base, leaving 7 bases between the germline ends. The CDR3 loop reads CASSYSYGSYEQYF. The CDR3 coding sequence is TGTGCCAGCAGTTACTCGTACGGTTCCTACGAGCAGTACTTC.

The J gene is TRBJ1-2, the V gene TRBV6-2 or TRBV6-3; no firm D call. The CDR3 length is 14 residues. Germline V gene sequence: CDR1 MNHEY, CDR2 SVGEGT. V lost 8 bases to trimming and J lost 0 bases, with 13 bases between them. CDR3: CASGKNRANYGYTF. CDR3 in DNA: TGTGCCAGCGGGAAGAATAGAGCTAACTATGGCTACACCTTC.

To note about this clonotype: Possible read error: a much larger clone is one base away. The V call is TRBV7-9, the J call TRBJ2-5; 12 bases agree with TRBD2. CDR1 SEHNR and CDR2 FQNEAQ come from the germline V gene (reference sequence). CDR3 length: 17 amino acids. After removal of 1 base from V and 2 bases from J, the junction contained 5 bases not matched to a gene. The CDR3 coding sequence is TGTGCCAGCAGCTTAGTGGGACTAGCGGGCCTACAAGAGACCCAGTACTTC. Protein: CASSLVGLAGLQETQYF.

In this sample, this clonotype turned up once. The chain has TRBV24-1 and TRBJ2-3; 8 bases match TRBD2. Germline V gives CDR1 KGHDR, CDR2 SFDVKD. Unmatched junction bases numbered 9, after V lost 5 bases and J lost 0 bases. The CDR3 runs 17 residues. CDR3 sequence (DNA): TGTGCCACCAGTGGTGACGGGCGGGGGGCTAGCACAGATACGCAGTATTTT. Protein product: CATSGDGRGASTDTQYF.

The chain joins TRBV2 to TRBJ2-1; no firm D call. This CDR3 comprises 14 residues. V was shortened by 6 bases and J by 0 bases, with 9 bases between the two germline ends. CDR1 is SNHLY, CDR2 FYNNEI, per germline. DNA for the CDR3: TGTGCCAGCAGGGGCAGGAGCTCCTACAATGAGCAGTTCTTC. The encoded protein is CASRGRSSYNEQFF.

The rearrangement joins TRBV29-1 to TRBJ2-5; D gene uncertain. This CDR3 is built from 13 residues. CDR1 is SQVTM, CDR2 ANQGSEA, per germline. V was shortened by 7 bases and J by 1 base, with 13 bases between the two germline ends. The CDR3 DNA reads as TGCAGCGCCCGGCTGATGGGCCAAGAGACCCAGTACTTC. Residues: CSARLMGQETQYF.

This clonotype appeared many times. At one end, the junction sequence differs from germline, possibly due to a read error. The V and J genes are TRBV29-1 and TRBJ2-7; D tentatively reads TRBD1 or TRBD2 (5 bases each). Looked up from germline, CDR1 is SQVTM and CDR2 is ANQGSEA. The CDR3 loop spans 11 amino acids. The CDR3 coding sequence is TGCAGCGTTGAAGTATCCAGGGAGCGGTACTTC. This encodes CSVEVSRERYF.

This clonotype was observed a few times. V gene TRBV5-1 combines with J gene TRBJ1-6; D ambiguous. Germline CDR1 and CDR2: SGHRS and YFSETQ. CDR3 length equals 16 residues. V was clipped by 6 bases and J by 1 base, with 14 bases between them. In nucleotides, the CDR3 is TGCGCCAGCACCCTCGATGGGTTGTCCTATAATTCACCCCTCCACTTT. Translating it yields CASTLDGLSYNSPLHF. The full variable domain, completed using reference TRBV5-1 and TRBJ1-6, is KAGVTQTPRYLIKTRGQQVTLSCSPISGHRSVSWYQQTPGQGLQFLFEYFSETQRNKGNFPGRFSGRQFSNSRSEMNVSTLELGDSALYLCASTLDGLSYNSPLHFGNGTRLTVT.

The chain carries TRBV5-1 and TRBJ2-3; D is possibly TRBD1 or TRBD2 (6 bases each). The germline CDR1 and CDR2 sequences are SGHRS and YFSETQ. Trimming cost V 3 bases and J 3 bases, with 14 bases left between them. The CDR3 consists of 15 residues. The CDR3 reads CASSWPGAGTDTQYF. The CDR3 DNA sequence: TGCGCCAGCAGCTGGCCGGGGGCAGGTACAGATACGCAGTATTTT.

There are many counts of this clonotype. CDR3 residues: CASSEALKFNVLTF. CDR3 DNA: TGTGCCAGCAGTGAAGCGCTAAAATTCAACGTCCTGACTTTC. This sequence joins TRBV2 and TRBJ2-6; no clear D. This CDR3 has 14 residues. Germline V gene data show CDR1 as SNHLY and CDR2 as FYNNEI. Trimming took 0 bases from V and 9 from J, leaving 9 bases between them.

Here the CDR3 reads CASSQGTDEQFF. In nucleotides, the CDR3 is TGTGCCAGCAGCCAGGGTACCGATGAGCAGTTCTTC. This chain links TRBV7-8 with TRBJ2-1, with D possibly matching TRBD1 (5 bases). This CDR3 region has 12 residues. With 5 bases removed from V and 8 bases from J, the gap between germline ends came to 10 bases. Germline loops: CDR1 SGHVS, CDR2 FQNEAQ.

This sequence joins TRBV3-1 and TRBJ1-1, with TRBD1 identical over 10 bases. The J segment lost 4 bases and the V segment lost 8 bases, leaving 13 bases of the junction unmatched. From germline, CDR1 is LGHDT and CDR2 YNNKEL (reference sequence). The CDR3 is made up of 16 amino acids. In DNA form, the CDR3 reads TGTGCCAGCGGCTATCTTCCGGGACAGGGGCTCACTGAAGCTTTCTTT. It translates to CASGYLPGQGLTEAFF. The complete variable domain, with remaining parts taken from reference TRBV3-1 and TRBJ1-1, reads DTAVSQTPKYLVTQMGNDKSIKCEQNLGHDTMYWYKQDSKKFLKIMFSYNNKELIINETVPNRFSPKSPDKAHLNLHINSLELGDSAVYFCASGYLPGQGLTEAFFGQGTRLTVV.

This rearrangement joins TRBV12-5 to TRBJ2-5; 9 positions match TRBD2. The DNA matches TRBJ2-7 better at its end, which makes the J call doubtful. This CDR3 contains 16 residues. Germline values: CDR1 LGHNT, CDR2 FRNRAP. CDR3 in DNA: TGTGCTAGTGGTCCAATGGGGCCTAGCGGGGTGCACGAGCAGTACTTC. Its protein product is CASGPMGPSGVHEQYF.

The sample holds many counts of this clonotype. V is TRBV12-3 or TRBV12-4 and J is TRBJ1-5; D ambiguous. This CDR3 contains 15 residues. V gave up 2 bases and J gave up 5 bases, with 13 bases separating them. In nucleotides, the CDR3 is TGTGCCAGCAGTTTATGGAGACCGGCGGATCAGCCCCAGCATTTT. Protein: CASSLWRPADQPQHF.

This rearrangement joins TRBV27 to TRBJ2-5; tentative D call: TRBD2 (6 bases). V was pared by 6 bases and J by 2 bases, with 16 bases between. The CDR3 consists of 15 residues. Germline CDR1 and CDR2: MNHEY and SMNVEV (reference sequence). The CDR3, as DNA: TGTGCCAGCAGCCAGTGGGGCCTAGCGCAAGAGACCCAGTACTTC. Its protein product is CASSQWGLAQETQYF.

The V and J genes are TRBV7-2 and TRBJ2-3, with D possibly being TRBD2 (6 bases). The CDR3 is 16 amino acids. Germline V gene data show CDR1 as SGHTA and CDR2 as FQGNSA. Trimming left V 1 base short and J 2 bases short, with 13 bases between. The CDR3 region is CASSLGYAGNTDTQYF. The CDR3 nucleotides read TGTGCCAGCAGCTTAGGATACGCGGGAAACACAGATACGCAGTATTTT.